This T cell receptor beta chain was recorded in a study of T cells of healthy individuals. This clonotype was counted ten times or more. CDR3 length equals 12 residues. CDR1 is SNHLY and CDR2 is FYNNEI in the germline V gene. Losses at the gene ends were 6 bases for V and 5 bases for J; bases not matched to a gene: 4. TCRdb called the 5' RACE reads again in MiXCR, with one record for every CDR3 protein. The data hold some 41,000 distinct CDR3 sequences, with 3.5% to 5.5% observed a single time. This chain uses TRBV2 with TRBJ2-7; 7 bases match TRBD1. The TCR was taken from a human donor in good health. CDR3 protein: CASSLDRDEQYF. CDR3 in DNA: TGTGCCAGCAGCCTTGACAGGGACGAGCAGTACTTC.